A selection of T cell receptor beta chains follows, all from one sample in a study of identical twins' blood T cells. TCRdb analysed the 5' RACE reads with MiXCR anew, one entry per CDR3 protein. The table records roughly 340,000 distinct CDR3 sequences, 25% to 35% of them present only once. The sample comprised PBMCs. The receptors stem from a woman aged 18 to 50 in good health. The CDR3 runs from the conserved cysteine through the conserved F or W. D genes are given only for firm matches. Expanded clones are given a class, and other clones once, few, many or no size at all.

clone_size: many
v_call: TRBV24-1
j_call: TRBJ2-3
d_call: -
cdr3_nt: TGTGCCACCAGTGGGGCCACAGATACGCAGTATTTT
cdr3_aa: CATSGATDTQYF

clone_size: -
v_call: TRBV4-3
j_call: TRBJ1-3
d_call: -
cdr3_nt: TGCGCCAGCAGCCAAGAGGGCTCAGGGCCTGGAAACACCATATATTTT
cdr3_aa: CASSQEGSGPGNTIYF

clone_size: few
v_call: TRBV18
j_call: TRBJ2-2
d_call: -
cdr3_nt: TGTGCCAGCTCACCACCGAGTTACACCGGGGAGCTGTTTTTT
cdr3_aa: CASSPPSYTGELFF

clone_size: few
v_call: TRBV11-3
j_call: TRBJ2-1
d_call: TRBD1
cdr3_nt: TGTGCCAGCAAGGACAGGGGTGCCTACAATGAGCAGTTCTTC
cdr3_aa: CASKDRGAYNEQFF

clone_size: many
v_call: TRBV6-6
j_call: TRBJ2-1
d_call: -
cdr3_nt: TGTGCCAGCGAGCTTGGAGTACTTACCAATGAGCAGTTCTTC
cdr3_aa: CASELGVLTNEQFF

clone_size: many
v_call: TRBV6-6
j_call: TRBJ1-2
d_call: -
cdr3_nt: TGTGCCAGCAGTTACCCACAAAACTATGGCTACACCTTC
cdr3_aa: CASSYPQNYGYTF

clone_size: once
v_call: TRBV5-1
j_call: TRBJ2-2
d_call: -
cdr3_nt: TGCGTCAGCAGCTTCGCTGACACCGGGGAGCTGTTTTTT
cdr3_aa: CVSSFADTGELFF

clone_size: once
v_call: TRBV7-2
j_call: TRBJ1-3
d_call: -
cdr3_nt: TGTGCCAGCGGCTTAGGGGCAGGGGCGTTTGGTGGAAACACCATATATTTT
cdr3_aa: CASGLGAGAFGGNTIYF

clone_size: -
v_call: TRBV2
j_call: TRBJ2-1
d_call: TRBD1
cdr3_nt: TGTGCCAGCAGCACCCGGACAGGGCTCAATGAGCAGTTCTTC
cdr3_aa: CASSTRTGLNEQFF

clone_size: many
v_call: TRBV29-1
j_call: TRBJ2-5
d_call: -
cdr3_nt: TGCAGCGTTGTTGGTATGATGGAGACCCAGTACTTC
cdr3_aa: CSVVGMMETQYF

clone_size: -
v_call: TRBV12-3/TRBV12-4
j_call: TRBJ1-4
d_call: TRBD1
cdr3_nt: TGTGACAGCAGCTCCGACAGGGACCTCGAAAAACTGTTTTTT
cdr3_aa: CDSSSDRDLEKLFF

clone_size: -
v_call: TRBV5-4
j_call: TRBJ1-3
d_call: -
cdr3_nt: TGTGCCAGCAGCTTGGAACCCAATTCTGGAAACACCATATATTTT
cdr3_aa: CASSLEPNSGNTIYF

clone_size: -
v_call: TRBV5-1
j_call: TRBJ2-7
d_call: TRBD2
cdr3_nt: TGCGCCAGCAGCTTGGTAGCGCTAGCGGGAGTGGAGCAGTACTTC
cdr3_aa: CASSLVALAGVEQYF

clone_size: -
v_call: TRBV6-5
j_call: TRBJ1-1
d_call: -
cdr3_nt: TGTGCCAGCAGATTCCGGGTGTGGAACACTGAAGCTTTCTTT
cdr3_aa: CASRFRVWNTEAFF

clone_size: many
v_call: TRBV2
j_call: TRBJ1-2
d_call: -
cdr3_nt: TGTGCCAGCAATATCTTCTTTTGGCAGGATGGCTACACCTTC
cdr3_aa: CASNIFFWQDGYTF

clone_size: many
v_call: TRBV9
j_call: TRBJ2-2
d_call: -
cdr3_nt: TGTGCCAGCAGCTTGGGGAGCGGAATCACCGGGGAGCTGTTTTTT
cdr3_aa: CASSLGSGITGELFF

clone_size: -
v_call: TRBV6-2/TRBV6-3
j_call: TRBJ1-5
d_call: -
cdr3_nt: -
cdr3_aa: CASILGGAGNQPQHF

clone_size: -
v_call: TRBV12-3/TRBV12-4
j_call: TRBJ2-7
d_call: TRBD1
cdr3_nt: TGTGCCAGCAGTTTAATGGGCGCGTTCTGGGACAGCGCCTACGAGCAGTACTTC
cdr3_aa: CASSLMGAFWDSAYEQYF

clone_size: many
v_call: TRBV7-2
j_call: TRBJ2-1
d_call: -
cdr3_nt: TGTGCCAGCAGCTTATTGGCAGGCTACAATGAGCAGTTCTTC
cdr3_aa: CASSLLAGYNEQFF

clone_size: few
v_call: TRBV10-3
j_call: TRBJ2-3
d_call: -
cdr3_nt: TGTGCCATCAGTGAGTCGGGAGATACGCAGTATTTT
cdr3_aa: CAISESGDTQYF

clone_size: few
v_call: TRBV4-1
j_call: TRBJ1-5
d_call: TRBD1
cdr3_nt: TGCGCCAGCAGCCAAGCACCGTTACTGACCGCAACAGGGGATCAGCCCCAGCATTTT
cdr3_aa: CASSQAPLLTATGDQPQHF

clone_size: -
v_call: TRBV20-1
j_call: TRBJ1-1
d_call: -
cdr3_nt: TGCAGTGCTAGCGTCCGGGGACTGAACACTGAAGCTTTCTTT
cdr3_aa: CSASVRGLNTEAFF

clone_size: few
v_call: TRBV5-1
j_call: TRBJ1-2
d_call: TRBD1
cdr3_nt: TGCGCCAGCAGCTTGCCTACAGGGGGAGATGGCTACACCTTC
cdr3_aa: CASSLPTGGDGYTF

clone_size: -
v_call: TRBV9
j_call: TRBJ1-6
d_call: TRBD1
cdr3_nt: TGTGCCAGCAGCGCACGACAGGGGATTGGCACCTATAATTCACCCCTCCACTTT
cdr3_aa: CASSARQGIGTYNSPLHF

clone_size: few
v_call: TRBV27
j_call: TRBJ1-2
d_call: TRBD1
cdr3_nt: TGTGCCAGCAGGCAAAGGGGGCGCGATGGCTACACCTTC
cdr3_aa: CASRQRGRDGYTF

clone_size: few
v_call: TRBV21-1
j_call: TRBJ2-3
d_call: -
cdr3_nt: TGTGCCAGCAGCAAATGCGGGGGAGGGCCTGTGGATACGCAGTATTTT
cdr3_aa: CASSKCGGGPVDTQYF

clone_size: -
v_call: TRBV20-1
j_call: TRBJ1-2
d_call: -
cdr3_nt: TGCAGTGCTAGAGAAGGACGCTATGGCTACACCTTC
cdr3_aa: CSAREGRYGYTF

clone_size: -
v_call: TRBV6-2/TRBV6-3
j_call: TRBJ2-7
d_call: -
cdr3_nt: TGTGCCAGCAGTTACTACGACGAGCAGTACTTC
cdr3_aa: CASSYYDEQYF

clone_size: -
v_call: TRBV9
j_call: TRBJ2-5
d_call: TRBD2
cdr3_nt: TGTGCCAGCAGCGTCTTTGCGGGACTAGCCGAGACCCAGTACTTC
cdr3_aa: CASSVFAGLAETQYF

clone_size: -
v_call: TRBV9
j_call: TRBJ2-3
d_call: TRBD1
cdr3_nt: TGTGCCAGCAGCGTAGAAGGCAGGGGGTCAGATACGCAGTATTTT
cdr3_aa: CASSVEGRGSDTQYF

clone_size: many
v_call: TRBV27
j_call: TRBJ1-2
d_call: -
cdr3_nt: TGTGCCAGCAGTTTGGGACGCGGGATCTATGGCTACACCTTC
cdr3_aa: CASSLGRGIYGYTF

clone_size: -
v_call: TRBV6-2/TRBV6-3
j_call: TRBJ2-1
d_call: TRBD2
cdr3_nt: TGTGCCAGCAGTTCCATAAAGTCGGCTAGCGGGAGAGGAGGTGAGCAGTTCTTC
cdr3_aa: CASSSIKSASGRGGEQFF

clone_size: few
v_call: TRBV20-1
j_call: TRBJ1-2
d_call: -
cdr3_nt: TGCAGTGCTAGAGATGAGGCGAGGAACTATGGCTACACCTTC
cdr3_aa: CSARDEARNYGYTF

clone_size: many
v_call: TRBV6-6
j_call: TRBJ1-5
d_call: TRBD1
cdr3_nt: TGTGCCAGCATGACCCGACAGGGGGATCAGCCCCAGCATTTT
cdr3_aa: CASMTRQGDQPQHF

clone_size: -
v_call: TRBV27
j_call: TRBJ1-1
d_call: -
cdr3_nt: TGTACCAGCAGTTTCCGGACAAAGAGGGGTGAAGCTTTCTTT
cdr3_aa: CTSSFRTKRGEAFF

clone_size: few
v_call: TRBV5-1
j_call: TRBJ2-2
d_call: -
cdr3_nt: TGCGCCAGCAGCACTGGACCGAGGGAGCTGTTTTTT
cdr3_aa: CASSTGPRELFF

clone_size: -
v_call: TRBV5-1
j_call: TRBJ2-2
d_call: -
cdr3_nt: TGCGCCAGCAGCCCCTCAGCGACGAACACCGGGGAGCTGTTTTTT
cdr3_aa: CASSPSATNTGELFF

clone_size: -
v_call: TRBV7-2
j_call: TRBJ2-1
d_call: TRBD2
cdr3_nt: TGTGCCAGCAGCTCTTGGACTAGCCTCCACAATGAGCAGTTCTTC
cdr3_aa: CASSSWTSLHNEQFF

clone_size: -
v_call: TRBV27
j_call: TRBJ1-2
d_call: -
cdr3_nt: TGTTCCAGCAGTTTACGGGGTGGAAACTATGGCTACACCTTC
cdr3_aa: CSSSLRGGNYGYTF

clone_size: few
v_call: TRBV28
j_call: TRBJ1-1
d_call: -
cdr3_nt: TGTGCCAGCAGTTTATTCGGTCGGAACACTGAAGCTTTCTTT
cdr3_aa: CASSLFGRNTEAFF

clone_size: -
v_call: TRBV7-2
j_call: TRBJ2-3
d_call: -
cdr3_nt: TGTGCCAGCAGCCACCTCTGGGATACGCAGTATTTT
cdr3_aa: CASSHLWDTQYF

clone_size: -
v_call: TRBV20-1
j_call: TRBJ1-5
d_call: -
cdr3_nt: TGCAGTACTACTAGGGACAGCAATCAGCCCCAGCATTTT
cdr3_aa: CSTTRDSNQPQHF

clone_size: few
v_call: TRBV2
j_call: TRBJ1-1
d_call: TRBD1
cdr3_nt: TGTGCCAGCAAGCGGGACAGGGGTTACACTGAAGCTTTCTTT
cdr3_aa: CASKRDRGYTEAFF

clone_size: few
v_call: TRBV29-1
j_call: TRBJ1-2
d_call: -
cdr3_nt: TGCAGCGTCCTGGGACACCTAAACTATGGCTACACCTTC
cdr3_aa: CSVLGHLNYGYTF

clone_size: -
v_call: TRBV7-2
j_call: TRBJ2-7
d_call: TRBD2
cdr3_nt: TGTGCCAGCAGCTTACAGCGGGAGACCTACGAGCGGTACTTC
cdr3_aa: CASSLQRETYERYF

clone_size: -
v_call: TRBV12-3/TRBV12-4
j_call: TRBJ1-6
d_call: -
cdr3_nt: TGTGCCAGCACCCGGGACACTAATTCACCCCTCCACTTT
cdr3_aa: CASTRDTNSPLHF

clone_size: -
v_call: TRBV7-2
j_call: TRBJ1-1
d_call: -
cdr3_nt: TGTGCCAGCAGCACTTACGGTACAGCTGAAGCTTTCTTT
cdr3_aa: CASSTYGTAEAFF

clone_size: few
v_call: TRBV3-1
j_call: TRBJ1-1
d_call: -
cdr3_nt: TGTGCCAGCAGCCAAGAAACAAGGGTGGAAACTGAAGCTTTCTTT
cdr3_aa: CASSQETRVETEAFF

clone_size: -
v_call: TRBV18
j_call: TRBJ2-2
d_call: -
cdr3_nt: TGTGCGACACAGCGACCAAACACCGGGGAGCTGTTTTTT
cdr3_aa: CATQRPNTGELFF

clone_size: -
v_call: TRBV20-1
j_call: TRBJ1-1
d_call: TRBD1
cdr3_nt: TGCAGTGCCCTGAGACAGGGTAGAGTAGCTTTCTTT
cdr3_aa: CSALRQGRVAFF

clone_size: -
v_call: TRBV20-1
j_call: TRBJ1-2
d_call: -
cdr3_nt: TGCAGTGCTAGAGCTCTTTCCAGGGGACATGGCTACACCTTC
cdr3_aa: CSARALSRGHGYTF

clone_size: few
v_call: TRBV3-1
j_call: TRBJ2-1
d_call: TRBD2
cdr3_nt: TGTGCCAGCAGCCTCGGGACTAGCGGGAGGAGTGAGCAGTTCTTC
cdr3_aa: CASSLGTSGRSEQFF

clone_size: -
v_call: TRBV7-3
j_call: TRBJ1-1
d_call: -
cdr3_nt: TGTGCCAGCAGCTTAACCCCGGACCGGAGGGCCACTGAAGCTTTCTTT
cdr3_aa: CASSLTPDRRATEAFF